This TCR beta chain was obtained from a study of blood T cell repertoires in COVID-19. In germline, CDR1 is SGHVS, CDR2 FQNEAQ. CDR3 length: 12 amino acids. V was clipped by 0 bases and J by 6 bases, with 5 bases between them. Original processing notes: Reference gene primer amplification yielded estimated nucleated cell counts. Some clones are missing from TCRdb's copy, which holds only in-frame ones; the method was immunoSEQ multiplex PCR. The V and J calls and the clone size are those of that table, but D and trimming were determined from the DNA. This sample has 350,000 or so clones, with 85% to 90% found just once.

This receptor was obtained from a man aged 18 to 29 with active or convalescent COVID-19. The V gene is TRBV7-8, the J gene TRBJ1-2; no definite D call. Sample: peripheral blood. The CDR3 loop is CASSLAADGYTF. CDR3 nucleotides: TGTGCCAGCAGCTTAGCGGCAGATGGCTACACCTTC.